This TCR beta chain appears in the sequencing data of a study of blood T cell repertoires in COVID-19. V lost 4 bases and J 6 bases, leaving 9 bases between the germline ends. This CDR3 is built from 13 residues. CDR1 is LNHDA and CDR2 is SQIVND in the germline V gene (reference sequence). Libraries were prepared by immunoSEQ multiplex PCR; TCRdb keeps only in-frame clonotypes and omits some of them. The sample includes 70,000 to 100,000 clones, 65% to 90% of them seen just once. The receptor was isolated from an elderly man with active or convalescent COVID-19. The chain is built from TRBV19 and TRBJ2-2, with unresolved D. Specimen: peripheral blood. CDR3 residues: CASSKRRSGELFF. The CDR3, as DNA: TGTGCCAGTAGTAAAAGGCGGTCCGGGGAGCTGTTTTTT.